The clone carrying this T cell receptor beta chain appeared a few times. Its antigen is still unknown. Amplification of TCR alpha and beta CDR3 regions from RNA used iRepertoire nested multiplex PCR. TCRdb called the multiplex PCR reads again in MiXCR, with one record for every CDR3 protein. The table has about 400,000 distinct CDR3 sequences, approximately 42% seen once; the top ten hold around 12%. The source of the sample is a study of glioma-infiltrating T cells. About the research overall: WHO grade II oligodendrogliomas or astrocytomas, plus non-recurrent WHO grade IV glioblastomas, were sampled. Study-wide results and caveats: A blood CDR3 motif signature was depleted in highly divergent patients.

Sequenced material: glioma tissue, nonneoplastic brain tissue, or PBMCs (not recorded which). This clonotype was obtained from a human donor with low-grade glioma or glioblastoma, undergoing nonglioma brain surgery, or in good health (not recorded which).

The CDR3 sequence is CASSYWTGNYEQYF. The CDR3, as DNA: TGTGCCAGCAGCTACTGGACAGGGAACTACGAGCAGTACTTC. The chain couples TRBV11-2 to TRBJ2-7; 8 bases match TRBD1. Trimming at V came to 4 bases and at J to 3 bases, leaving 5 bases not matched to a gene. In germline, CDR1 is SGHAT, CDR2 FQNNGV. The CDR3 loop spans 14 amino acids.